This is a list of T cell receptor beta chains from one sample in a study of T cell clones after liver transplantation. Profiled with immunoSEQ multiplex PCR; TCRdb holds only in-frame clones, not every one. The data contain about 85,000 clones, 70% to 85% of them singletons. Sequenced here: CD4+ T cells from blood, sampled 45 to 46 months after liver transplant. The receptors stem from a human patient who received a liver transplant. Some T cells may originate from the graft donor. The CDR3 runs from the conserved cysteine through the conserved F or W. The D gene is left open where the match is weak. Expanded clones get a size class; other rows say once, few or many, or leave the size out.

>TRBJ1-5|once|-|TRBV4-1
TGCGCCAGCAGCCAAGATGAGGGGATCGGTCAGCCCCAGCATTTT
CASSQDEGIGQPQHF
>TRBJ1-2|-|-|TRBV5-1
TGCGCCAGCAGCTTGGGTGGGGTCTATGGCTACACCTTC
CASSLGGVYGYTF
>TRBJ2-3|many|TRBD2|TRBV9
TGTGCCAGCAGCGTCCGGGACTACCCCCTAGATACGCAGTATTTT
CASSVRDYPLDTQYF
>TRBJ2-7|-|-|TRBV21-1
TGTGCCAGCAGCAACCCCAGACGGGGGTCCTACGAGCAGTACTTC
CASSNPRRGSYEQYF
>TRBJ2-7|-|-|TRBV11-2
TGTGCCAGCACCCTTGGACAGTTTACCTACGAGCAGTACTTC
CASTLGQFTYEQYF
>TRBJ1-5|few|-|TRBV10-1
TGCGCCAGCGTCGGCACAGGTCGATTCGATCAGCCCCAGCATTTT
CASVGTGRFDQPQHF
>TRBJ2-1|-|-|TRBV6-1
TGTGCCAGCAGTGATGTGACACCACAGAGCGGCAATGAGCAGTTCTTC
CASSDVTPQSGNEQFF
>TRBJ1-2|-|-|TRBV6-6
TGTGCCAGCAGCTACGAGGGTTTAGGCTACACCTTC
CASSYEGLGYTF
>TRBJ2-2|-|TRBD2|TRBV5-1
TGCGCCAGCAGCTTGGACTTGGGACTAGCGAACACCGGGGAGCTGTTTTTT
CASSLDLGLANTGELFF
>TRBJ2-5|-|-|TRBV7-2
TGTGCCAGCAGCTTAGTTCTTCCGCCCCGGGAGACCCAGTACTTC
CASSLVLPPRETQYF
>TRBJ2-1|-|TRBD2|TRBV5-1
TGCGCCAGCAGCGTGAGCTTCAGGACTAGCGGGAGATACAATGAGCAGTTCTTC
CASSVSFRTSGRYNEQFF
>TRBJ2-1|-|-|TRBV19
TGTGCCAGTAGGGACTACCGAGGGGGTTACAATGAGCAGTTCTTC
CASRDYRGGYNEQFF
>TRBJ1-4|-|-|TRBV7-6
TGTGCCAGCAGCTTAACTGGGGGGCCGGCTAATGAAAAACTGTTTTTT
CASSLTGGPANEKLFF
>TRBJ2-5|-|TRBD2|TRBV18
TGTGCCAGCTCAACAACTAGCGGGAAGGAGACCCAGTACTTC
CASSTTSGKETQYF
>TRBJ1-1|-|-|TRBV28
TGTGCCAGCAGTTTGAGAAAGCTCTCGAACACTGAAGCTTTCTTT
CASSLRKLSNTEAFF
>TRBJ2-4|-|-|TRBV6-5
TGTGCCAGCAGTTACAACAGGGAGGACATTCAGTACTTC
CASSYNREDIQYF
>TRBJ2-3|-|TRBD1|TRBV7-2
TGTGCCAGCAGCTTATTTGGGGACAGTGGGGGCACTCGCACAGATACGCAGTATTTT
CASSLFGDSGGTRTDTQYF
>TRBJ1-3|-|-|TRBV5-1
TGCGCCAGCAGTGGGAGCTCTGGAAACACCATATATTTT
CASSGSSGNTIYF
>TRBJ2-2|once|TRBD2|TRBV7-3
TGTGCCAGCAGTCGTCAGCGGGACGGGGAGCTGTTTTTT
CASSRQRDGELFF
>TRBJ1-5|-|-|TRBV6-6
TGTGCCAGCAGTTATGCAAATCAGCCCCAGCATTTT
CASSYANQPQHF
>TRBJ1-5|-|TRBD1|TRBV30
TGTGCCTGGAGCCAGGACAGGGTTGGTCAGCCCCAGCATTTT
CAWSQDRVGQPQHF
>TRBJ2-7|-|TRBD1|TRBV5-1
TGCGCCAGCAGCTCCGGGACAGGGTCCTACGAGCAGTACTTC
CASSSGTGSYEQYF
>TRBJ2-7|-|TRBD1|TRBV6-6
TGTGCCAGCAGGGCCGGGACAGGGAGCTCCTACGAGCAGTACTTC
CASRAGTGSSYEQYF
>TRBJ2-2|-|-|TRBV18
TGTGCCAGCTCACCGCTGAGCGGGCCGGGGACCGGGGAGCTGTTTTTT
CASSPLSGPGTGELFF
>TRBJ2-7|-|TRBD1|TRBV11-2
TGTGCCAGCAGCTCGGGACAGGGTGGCCTCTACGAGCAGTACTTC
CASSSGQGGLYEQYF
>TRBJ1-1|once|TRBD1|TRBV5-4
TGTGCCAGCAGCTTCCGGGACAGGGTGAACACTGAAGCTTTCTTT
CASSFRDRVNTEAFF
>TRBJ2-7|-|-|TRBV6-1
TGTGCCAGCAGTGGAGGAGGGGTTCGGACTGGGAGCTCCTACGAGCAGTACTTC
CASSGGGVRTGSSYEQYF
>TRBJ1-1|few|TRBD1|TRBV10-3
TGTGCCATCAAGGGGACAGGGCGATGGAACACTGAAGCTTTCTTT
CAIKGTGRWNTEAFF
>TRBJ2-3|-|-|TRBV5-6
TGTGCCAGCAGCTGGAGGCGCGGTGCCACAGATACGCAGTATTTT
CASSWRRGATDTQYF
>TRBJ2-5|-|TRBD2|TRBV28
TGTGCCAGCAGTTCCAGGACTAGCGGGAGGGCCGGAGAGACCCAGTACTTC
CASSSRTSGRAGETQYF
>TRBJ1-4|once|TRBD1|TRBV7-9
TGTGCCAGCAGCTTAGGACAGGGCGGTGAAAAACTGTTTTTT
CASSLGQGGEKLFF
>TRBJ1-5|-|-|TRBV5-1
TGCGCCAGCAGCTCCGACCTCAATCAGCCCCAGCATTTT
CASSSDLNQPQHF
>TRBJ1-5|-|-|TRBV27
TGTGCCAGCAGTTTCAGGCGGCCTAGCAATCAGCCCCAGCATTTT
CASSFRRPSNQPQHF
>TRBJ1-2|-|TRBD1|TRBV2
TGTGCCAGCAGCGGACAGGAGTACTATGGCTACACCTTC
CASSGQEYYGYTF
>TRBJ1-1|-|-|TRBV7-9
TGTGCCAGCAGCCCAGGGCAGCGTAACACTGAAGCTTTCTTT
CASSPGQRNTEAFF